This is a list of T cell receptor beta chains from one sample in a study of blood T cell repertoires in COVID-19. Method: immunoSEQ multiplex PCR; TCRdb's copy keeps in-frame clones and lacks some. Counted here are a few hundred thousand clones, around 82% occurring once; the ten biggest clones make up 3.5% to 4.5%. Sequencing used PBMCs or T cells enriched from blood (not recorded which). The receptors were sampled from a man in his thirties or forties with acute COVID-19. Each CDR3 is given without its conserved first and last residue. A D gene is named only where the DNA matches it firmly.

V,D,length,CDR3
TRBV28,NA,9,ASSLVYEQY
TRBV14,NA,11,ASSQGAYQPQH
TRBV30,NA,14,AWTPLGDSSTDTQY
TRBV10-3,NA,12,AISESQRGDTQY
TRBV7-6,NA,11,ASSLGSNSPLH
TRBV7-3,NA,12,ASSLAHSTGELF
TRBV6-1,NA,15,ASSEVGGGSYNSPLH
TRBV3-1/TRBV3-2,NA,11,ASSEWGGREQY
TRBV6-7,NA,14,ASSYSTRGLTGELF
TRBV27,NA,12,ASSLSAQGYGYT
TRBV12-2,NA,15,ASRLVVGSGGPITQY
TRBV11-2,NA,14,ASSRGGTGLLYEQY
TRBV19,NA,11,ASSTGHPGEQF
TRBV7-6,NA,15,ASSLDSGGIRNEKLF
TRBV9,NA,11,ASSVSNNQPQH
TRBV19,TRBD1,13,AAGPGTGRYNEQF
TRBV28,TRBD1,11,ASTPDRARGYT
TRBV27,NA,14,ASTQLGGSAYNEQF
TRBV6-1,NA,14,ASSEVGLVSNQPQH
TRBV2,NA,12,ASSLLVNTGELF
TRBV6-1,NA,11,ASSEMSGYEQY
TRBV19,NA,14,ASSSPEGAPLRPQH
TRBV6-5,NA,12,ASTSFGALYGYT
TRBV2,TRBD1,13,ASRGDRVTQETQY
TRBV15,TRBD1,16,ATSRDRTGGRVGNTIY
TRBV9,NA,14,ASSNAPGGPGDTQY
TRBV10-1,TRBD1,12,ASSGDRGINTQY
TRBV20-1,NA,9,SVTGIYGYT
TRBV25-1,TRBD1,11,ASTIDRVTEAF
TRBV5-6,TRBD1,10,ASSWTGDEQY
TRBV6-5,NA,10,ASKRTEGVQY
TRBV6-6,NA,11,ASTTGSSRAQH
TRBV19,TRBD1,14,ASSPRVGQAGTEAF
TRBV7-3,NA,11,ASSFGQRTEAF
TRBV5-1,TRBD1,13,ASSSTGQGKTEAF
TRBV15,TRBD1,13,ATSSGQGIAEKLF
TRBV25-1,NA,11,ASSVLSTGELF
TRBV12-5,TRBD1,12,ASGPYRGQSGYT
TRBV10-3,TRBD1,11,AIMGQGGDGYT
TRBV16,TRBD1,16,ASSRRPPGQTINEKLF
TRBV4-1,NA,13,ASSESQGENQPQH
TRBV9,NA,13,ASSVVVGGQETQY
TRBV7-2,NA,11,ASSLVANTEAF
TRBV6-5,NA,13,ASSYMAASTDTQY
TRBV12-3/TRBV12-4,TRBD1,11,ASSFGQGASYT
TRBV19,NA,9,ASRTGRELF
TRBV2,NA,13,ASSSLAPSTDTQY
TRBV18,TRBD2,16,ASSPPKTGTSGPGELF
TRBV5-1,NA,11,ATSVGGAREQY
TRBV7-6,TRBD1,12,ASSLEDRGGEQF
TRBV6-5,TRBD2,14,ASSYSSVAGSYEQY
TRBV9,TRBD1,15,ASSALQKGGLRAEQF
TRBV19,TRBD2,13,ASSISAGLAGEQF
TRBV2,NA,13,ASSEARGRNEKLF
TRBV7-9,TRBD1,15,ASSFGGTGVNNQPQH
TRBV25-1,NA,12,ASSEFRGQETQY
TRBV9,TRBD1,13,ASSVRGLGNGELF
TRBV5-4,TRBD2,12,ASSLALAEETQY
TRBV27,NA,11,ASSNQGGYEQY
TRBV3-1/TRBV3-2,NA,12,ASSPVGGAYEQY